Reported below is one TCR beta chain. One end of the junction fails to match germline, which may point to a read error. Germline V gene sequence: CDR1 SGHRS, CDR2 YFSETQ. This CDR3 has 14 amino acids. For each extraction, RNA and DNA were obtained together from 20-30 mg of unsorted bulk tissue. Resection treated the patients' primary liver carcinoma. TCR beta cDNA was prepared out of approximately 500 ng total RNA by means of a constant-region primer. The TCR beta library was amplified through three nested multiplex PCR rounds in a modified ARM-PCR procedure. TRBV1-TRBV30 forward primers paired with a C-beta reverse primer were used in the first two PCR rounds, which ran approximately 10 cycles each. TCRdb processed the multiplex PCR reads anew with MiXCR; each CDR3 protein has one entry. The sample has about 130,000 distinct CDR3 sequences, 64% seen once. This sample is drawn from a study of tumor-infiltrating lymphocytes in primary liver carcinoma.

This sequence joins TRBV5-1 and TRBJ1-2, with D maybe TRBD1 (6 bases). This TCR was recovered from a woman aged 55-69 years with primary liver carcinoma and hepatitis B virus infection. The sequencing input was liver tumor tissue from sampling region 3. Sample subset: tumor region T3, left-lateral pole. The CDR3 nucleotides are TGCACCAGCAGCGCAGAATACAGGGTCGGAGGCTACACCTTC. The encoded protein is CTSSAEYRVGGYTF.